This T cell receptor beta chain was profiled in a study of glioma-infiltrating T cells after dendritic cell vaccination. Across the whole study: Dendritic cell vaccination trial patients had either newly diagnosed or recurrent glioblastoma. Monocyte-derived dendritic cells, cultured 7 to 8 days with IL-4 and GM-CSF, were pulsed with autologous tumor lysate.

Only in-frame clones appear in the TCRdb table, and some are missing; sequencing was by immunoSEQ multiplex PCR. The sample yields tens of thousands of clones, around 85% seen once. About this clone itself: At one of its ends the junction is not consistent with the germline gene, which may arise from a read error.

The receptor was derived from a human donor with glioblastoma. The source was blood, collected before dendritic cell vaccination.

CDR3 sequence reads: CASSSDPGLETFF. CDR3 nucleotide sequence: TGTGCCAGCAGCTCCGACCCGGGACTTGAAACTTTCTTT. The V gene is TRBV11-2, the J gene TRBJ1-1; D possibly corresponds to TRBD1 (5 bases). The CDR3 length is 13 residues. CDR1 is SGHAT, CDR2 FQNNGV, per germline.